These 10 T cell receptor beta chains were all obtained from the same sample, sequenced in a study of cytomegalovirus exposure and HLA in healthy donors. Sequencing used immunoSEQ multiplex PCR; TCRdb keeps in-frame clones, though not all of them. The sample contains a few hundred thousand clones, more than 75% of which appear only once. The sequenced sample was PBMCs. These TCRs come from a man aged 18 to 30 in good health and CMV-seropositive.

This clone was seen only a few times. J is TRBJ2-7 and V is TRBV21-1. TRBV21-1 is shown as a pseudogene. The CDR3 covers 13 residues. DNA for the CDR3: TGTGCCAGCAGCGGGACCAACTCCTACGAGCAGTACTTC. Encoded protein: CASSGTNSYEQYF.

This clone was found once. The chain couples TRBV30 to TRBJ1-2; D is uncertain. The CDR3 covers 12 residues. The germline V gene has CDR1 GTSNPN and CDR2 SVGIG (reference sequence). Between the trimmed V and J ends, which lost 5 bases and 1 base, there was a span of 8 bases. The CDR3, as DNA: TGTGCCTGGGGTCCGGTTAACTATGGCTACACCTTC. This gives the protein CAWGPVNYGYTF. The full variable domain, in which reference TRBV30 and TRBJ1-2 provide the parts outside the CDR3, is SQTIHQWPATLVQPVGSPLSLECTVEGTSNPNLYWYRQAAGRGLQLLFYSVGIGQISSEVPQNLSASRPQDRQFILSSKKLLLSDSGFYLCAWGPVNYGYTFGSGTRLTVV.

CDR3 protein: CASSLPGSHEQFF. DNA for the CDR3: TGTGCCAGCAGCTTACCCGGGAGTCATGAGCAGTTCTTC. The V and J genes are TRBV11-3 and TRBJ2-1, with D possibly matching TRBD2 (6 bases). Between the trimmed V and J ends, which lost 2 bases and 8 bases, there was a span of 10 bases. The germline gives CDR1 SGHNT, CDR2 YENEEA. The CDR3 runs 13 residues.

V gene TRBV2 combines with J gene TRBJ2-5; D may be TRBD1 or TRBD2 (5 bases each). V was pared by 4 bases and J by 5 bases, with 11 bases between. CDR1 and CDR2 from the germline V gene are SNHLY and FYNNEI. The CDR3 is made up of 13 amino acids. The CDR3 DNA reads TGTGCCAGCAGTGCCGGGACCCTGGAGACCCAGTACTTC. As protein: CASSAGTLETQYF.

The chain couples TRBV7-8 to TRBJ2-1; D is ambiguous. This CDR3 spans 13 amino acids. V gave up 1 base and J gave up 6 bases, with 7 bases separating them. Germline V gene lookup returns CDR1 SGHVS and CDR2 FQNEAQ. The CDR3 bases are TGTGCCAGCAGCTTAGTACCCCCCAATGAGCAGTTCTTC. Its translation is CASSLVPPNEQFF.

This sequence joins TRBV6-5 and TRBJ2-7, with 9 bases identical to TRBD2. V gave up 8 bases and J gave up 4 bases; unmatched junction bases: 6. Looked up from germline, CDR1 is MNHEY and CDR2 is SVGAGI. CDR3 size: 13 residues. DNA of the CDR3: TGTGCCAGCGAAGGGGCGGGAGGGTACGAGCAGTACTTC. Protein sequence: CASEGAGGYEQYF.

V gene TRBV7-9 combines with J gene TRBJ2-1; no definite D call. The germline gives CDR1 SEHNR, CDR2 FQNEAQ (reference sequence). The CDR3 runs to 17 residues. V was clipped by 2 bases and J by 9 bases, with 23 bases between them. In DNA, the CDR3 is TGTGCCAGCAGCTTACGTCAACTGGTTGGGCTTGTTAGTGAGCAGTTCTTC. It specifies CASSLRQLVGLVSEQFF.

The chain employs TRBV30 and TRBJ1-4; D call uncertain. V lost 0 bases and J lost 6, with 5 bases in between. Germline CDR1 reads GTSNPN; CDR2 reads SVGIG (reference sequence). This CDR3 has 12 residues. CDR3 in DNA: TGTGCCTGGAGTGTGACATATGAAAAACTGTTTTTT. It specifies CAWSVTYEKLFF.

J is TRBJ2-7 and V is TRBV27; 7 bases are shared with TRBD1. The CDR3 extends over 14 amino acids. Per germline, CDR1 MNHEY and CDR2 SMNVEV (reference sequence). V lost 4 bases to trimming and J lost 6 bases; unmatched junction nucleotides: 9. The CDR3 protein is CASSSIDRVFEQYF. In DNA form, the CDR3 reads TGTGCCAGCAGTTCGATTGACAGGGTGTTCGAGCAGTACTTC.

The rearrangement joins TRBV7-2 to TRBJ2-1; D might be TRBD1 or TRBD2, each matching 5 bases. The V gene's germline CDR1 is SGHTA and CDR2 FQGNSA. The CDR3 runs to 13 residues. Trimming removed 3 bases from V and 12 bases from J, with 15 bases in between. The CDR3 DNA sequence: TGTGCCAGCAGCTTCTCCGGGACCGACCGGCAGTTCTTC. As protein: CASSFSGTDRQFF.